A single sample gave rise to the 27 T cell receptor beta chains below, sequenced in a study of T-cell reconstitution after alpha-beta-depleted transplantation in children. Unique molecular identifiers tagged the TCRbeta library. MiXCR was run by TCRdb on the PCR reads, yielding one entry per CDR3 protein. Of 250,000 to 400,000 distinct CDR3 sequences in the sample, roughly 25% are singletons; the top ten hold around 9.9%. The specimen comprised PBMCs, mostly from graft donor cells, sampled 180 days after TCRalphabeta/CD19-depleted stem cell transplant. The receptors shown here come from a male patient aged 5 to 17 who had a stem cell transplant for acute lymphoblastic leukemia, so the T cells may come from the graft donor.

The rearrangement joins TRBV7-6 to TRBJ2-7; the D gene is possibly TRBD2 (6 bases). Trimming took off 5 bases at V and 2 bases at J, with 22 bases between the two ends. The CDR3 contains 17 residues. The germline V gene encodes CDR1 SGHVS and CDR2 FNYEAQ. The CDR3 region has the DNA TGTGCCAGCAGCCCGACAAGAGCCCTAGCGCTTCCCTACGAGCAGTACTTC. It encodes CASSPTRALALPYEQYF.

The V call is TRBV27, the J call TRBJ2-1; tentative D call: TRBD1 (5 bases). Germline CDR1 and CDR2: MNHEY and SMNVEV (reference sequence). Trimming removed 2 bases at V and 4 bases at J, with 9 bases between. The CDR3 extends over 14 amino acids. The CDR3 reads CASSLVTGYNEQFF. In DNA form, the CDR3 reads TGTGCCAGCAGTTTAGTAACAGGTTACAATGAGCAGTTCTTC.

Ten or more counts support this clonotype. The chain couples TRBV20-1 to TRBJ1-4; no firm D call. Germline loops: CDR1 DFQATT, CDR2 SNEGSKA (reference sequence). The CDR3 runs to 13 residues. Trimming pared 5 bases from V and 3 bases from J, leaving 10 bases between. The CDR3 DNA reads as TGCAGTGCTGCAGGTCGCGCTAATGAAAAACTGTTTTTT. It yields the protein CSAAGRANEKLFF.

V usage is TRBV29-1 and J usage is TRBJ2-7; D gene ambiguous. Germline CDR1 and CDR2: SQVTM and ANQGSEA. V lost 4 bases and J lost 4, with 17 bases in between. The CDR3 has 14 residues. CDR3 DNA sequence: TGCAGCGTTGGGCCCCAGGTTGGGTCTTACGAGCAGTACTTC. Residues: CSVGPQVGSYEQYF.

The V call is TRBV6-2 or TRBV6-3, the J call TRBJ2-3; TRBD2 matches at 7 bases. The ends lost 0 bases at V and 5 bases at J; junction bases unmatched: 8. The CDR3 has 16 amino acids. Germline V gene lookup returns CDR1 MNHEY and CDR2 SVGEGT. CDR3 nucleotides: TGTGCCAGCAGTTACTCGAGGTCTAGCGGTCGAGATACGCAGTATTTT. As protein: CASSYSRSSGRDTQYF.

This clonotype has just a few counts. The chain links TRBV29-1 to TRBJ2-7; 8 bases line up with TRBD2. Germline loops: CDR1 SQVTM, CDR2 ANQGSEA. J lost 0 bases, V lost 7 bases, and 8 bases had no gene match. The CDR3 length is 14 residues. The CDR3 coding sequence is TGCAGCGCGAGTGGGCTAGCGGGCTCCTACGAGCAGTACTTC. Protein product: CSASGLAGSYEQYF.

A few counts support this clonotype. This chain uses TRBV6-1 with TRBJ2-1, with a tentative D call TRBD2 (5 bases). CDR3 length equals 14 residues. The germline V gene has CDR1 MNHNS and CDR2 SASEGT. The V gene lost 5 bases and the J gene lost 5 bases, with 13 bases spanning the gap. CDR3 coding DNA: TGTGCCAGCAGTTTAGCGCCCAGCGACAATGAGCAGTTCTTC. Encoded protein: CASSLAPSDNEQFF.

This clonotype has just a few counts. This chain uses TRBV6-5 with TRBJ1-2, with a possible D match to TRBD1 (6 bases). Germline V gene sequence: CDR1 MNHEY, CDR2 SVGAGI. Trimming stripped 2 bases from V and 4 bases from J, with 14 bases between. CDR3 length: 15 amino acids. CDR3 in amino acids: CASSYRTVPLYGYTF. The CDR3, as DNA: TGTGCCAGCAGTTACCGGACAGTTCCCCTCTATGGCTACACCTTC.

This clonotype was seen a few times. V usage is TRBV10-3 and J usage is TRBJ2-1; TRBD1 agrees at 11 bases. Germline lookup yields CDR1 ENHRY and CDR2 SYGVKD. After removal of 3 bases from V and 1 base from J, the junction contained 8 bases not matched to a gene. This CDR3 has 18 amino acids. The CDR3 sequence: CAISEGLGTGGSYNEQFF. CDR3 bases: TGTGCCATCAGTGAAGGGTTAGGGACAGGGGGTTCCTACAATGAGCAGTTCTTC.

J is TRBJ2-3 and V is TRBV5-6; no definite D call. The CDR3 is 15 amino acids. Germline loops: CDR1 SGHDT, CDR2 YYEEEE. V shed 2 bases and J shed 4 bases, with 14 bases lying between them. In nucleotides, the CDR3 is TGTGCCAGCAGCTTCCTAGGGTATTGGTCAGATACGCAGTATTTT. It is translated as CASSFLGYWSDTQYF.

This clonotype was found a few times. The CDR3 DNA reads as TGTGCCAGCAGCAGCCGGGCCCCTTACAATGAGCAGTTCTTC. This sequence encodes CASSSRAPYNEQFF. The rearrangement uses TRBV7-3 and TRBJ2-1; D is unclear. The CDR3 has 14 residues. Germline loops: CDR1 SGHTA, CDR2 FQGTGA. Trimming removed 5 bases at V and 4 bases at J, with 12 bases between.

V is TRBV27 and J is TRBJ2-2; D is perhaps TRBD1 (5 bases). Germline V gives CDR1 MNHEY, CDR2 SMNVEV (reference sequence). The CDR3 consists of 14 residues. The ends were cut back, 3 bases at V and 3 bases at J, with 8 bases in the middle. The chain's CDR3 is CASSFPGYTGELFF. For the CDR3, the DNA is TGTGCCAGCAGTTTTCCAGGGTACACCGGGGAGCTGTTTTTT.

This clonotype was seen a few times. The CDR3 DNA is TGTGCCTCACATGGGGGGCAGACCTACGAGCAGTACTTC. Translated, it gives CASHGGQTYEQYF. J is TRBJ2-7 and V is TRBV10-3; the D gene could be TRBD1 or TRBD2 (6 bases each). The germline V and J ends were trimmed by 11 bases and 2 bases, with 16 bases remaining between them. CDR3 length: 13 residues. CDR1 and CDR2 from the germline V gene are ENHRY and SYGVKD.

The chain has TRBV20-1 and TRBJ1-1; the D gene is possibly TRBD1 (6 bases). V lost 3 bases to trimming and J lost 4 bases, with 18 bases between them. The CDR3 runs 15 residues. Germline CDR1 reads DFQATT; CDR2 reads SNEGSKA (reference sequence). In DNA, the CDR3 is TGCAGTGCTAGGGTGACAGGTCTTAGATTCACTGAAGCTTTCTTT. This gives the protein CSARVTGLRFTEAFF.

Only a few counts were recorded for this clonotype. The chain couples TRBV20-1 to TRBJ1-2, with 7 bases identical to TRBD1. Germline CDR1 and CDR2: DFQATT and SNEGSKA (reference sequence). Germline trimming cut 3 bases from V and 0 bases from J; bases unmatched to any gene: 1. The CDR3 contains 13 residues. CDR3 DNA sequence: TGCAGTGCTAGGACAGGGCCTAACTATGGCTACACCTTC. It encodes CSARTGPNYGYTF.

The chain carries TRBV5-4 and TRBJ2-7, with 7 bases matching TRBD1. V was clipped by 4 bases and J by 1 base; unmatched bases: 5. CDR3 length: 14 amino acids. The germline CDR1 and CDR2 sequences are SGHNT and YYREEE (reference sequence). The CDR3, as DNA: TGTGCCAGCAGCGGACGGGACAGTTCCTACGAGCAGTACTTC. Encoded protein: CASSGRDSSYEQYF.

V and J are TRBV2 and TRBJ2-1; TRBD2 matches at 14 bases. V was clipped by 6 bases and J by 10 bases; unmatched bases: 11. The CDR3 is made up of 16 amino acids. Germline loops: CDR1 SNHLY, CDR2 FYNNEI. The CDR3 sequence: CASRRAGLAGAEEQFF. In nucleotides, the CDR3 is TGTGCCAGCAGGAGAGCGGGACTAGCGGGAGCGGAAGAGCAGTTCTTC.

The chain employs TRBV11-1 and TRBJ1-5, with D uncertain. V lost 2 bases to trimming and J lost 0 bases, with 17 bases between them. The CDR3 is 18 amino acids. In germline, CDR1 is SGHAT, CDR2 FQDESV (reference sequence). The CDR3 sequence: CASSLNGLSSYSNQPQHF. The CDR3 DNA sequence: TGTGCCAGCAGCTTAAATGGGCTCTCGTCGTATAGCAATCAGCCCCAGCATTTT.

For the CDR3, the DNA is TGTGCCAGCAGCCCGAAGGGGACCGCGTATTACAATGAGCAGTTCTTC. Translating it yields CASSPKGTAYYNEQFF. The chain joins TRBV3-1 to TRBJ2-1; either TRBD1 or TRBD2 may fit D (5 bases each). This CDR3 is built from 16 residues. Trimming removed 4 bases from V and 4 bases from J, with 17 bases in between. Germline V gives CDR1 LGHDT, CDR2 YNNKEL (reference sequence).

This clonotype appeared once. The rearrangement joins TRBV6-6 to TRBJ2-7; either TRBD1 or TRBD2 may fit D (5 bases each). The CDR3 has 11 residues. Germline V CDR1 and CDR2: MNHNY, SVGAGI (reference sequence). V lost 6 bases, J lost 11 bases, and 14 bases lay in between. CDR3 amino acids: CASSDGAIKYF. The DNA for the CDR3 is TGTGCCAGCAGCGACGGGGCCATTAAGTACTTC.

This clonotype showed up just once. CDR3 loop: CASTRTGLAGGHTGELFF. As DNA, the CDR3 is TGTGCCAGCACTCGAACGGGACTAGCGGGAGGGCACACCGGGGAGCTGTTTTTT. This chain uses TRBV2 with TRBJ2-2, with 16 bases aligning to TRBD2. The CDR3 spans 18 residues. The J segment lost 3 bases and the V segment lost 7 bases, leaving 8 bases of the junction unmatched. Looked up from germline, CDR1 is SNHLY and CDR2 is FYNNEI.

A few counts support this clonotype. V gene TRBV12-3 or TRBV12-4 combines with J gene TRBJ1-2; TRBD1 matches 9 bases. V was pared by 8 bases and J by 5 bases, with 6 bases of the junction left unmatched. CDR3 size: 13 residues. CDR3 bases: TGTGCCAGCGGCCCGGGGACAGGGTATGGCTACACCTTC. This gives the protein CASGPGTGYGYTF.

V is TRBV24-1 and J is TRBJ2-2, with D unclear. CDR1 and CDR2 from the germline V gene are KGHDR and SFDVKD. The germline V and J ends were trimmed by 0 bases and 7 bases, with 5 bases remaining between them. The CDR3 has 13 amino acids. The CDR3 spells CATSDLDHGELFF. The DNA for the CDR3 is TGTGCCACCAGTGATTTGGACCACGGGGAGCTGTTTTTT.

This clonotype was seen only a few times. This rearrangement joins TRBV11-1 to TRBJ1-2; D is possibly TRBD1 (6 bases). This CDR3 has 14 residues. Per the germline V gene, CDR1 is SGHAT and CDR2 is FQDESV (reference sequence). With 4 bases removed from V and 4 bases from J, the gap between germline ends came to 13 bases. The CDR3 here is CASSSRTAGYGYTF. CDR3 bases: TGTGCCAGCAGCTCACGGACAGCGGGCTATGGCTACACCTTC.

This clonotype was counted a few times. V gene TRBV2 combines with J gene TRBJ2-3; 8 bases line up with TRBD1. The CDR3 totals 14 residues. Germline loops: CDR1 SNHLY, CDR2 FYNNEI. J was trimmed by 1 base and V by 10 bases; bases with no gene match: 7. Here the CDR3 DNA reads TGTGCCATCGAGACAGGGGAGGGCACAGATACGCAGTATTTT. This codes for CAIETGEGTDTQYF.

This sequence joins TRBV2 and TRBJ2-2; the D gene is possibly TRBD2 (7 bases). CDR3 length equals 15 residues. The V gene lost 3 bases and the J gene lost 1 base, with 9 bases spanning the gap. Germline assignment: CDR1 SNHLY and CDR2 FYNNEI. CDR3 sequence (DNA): TGTGCCAGCAGTGAGGGGGGGCTGAACACCGGGGAGCTGTTTTTT. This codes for CASSEGGLNTGELFF.

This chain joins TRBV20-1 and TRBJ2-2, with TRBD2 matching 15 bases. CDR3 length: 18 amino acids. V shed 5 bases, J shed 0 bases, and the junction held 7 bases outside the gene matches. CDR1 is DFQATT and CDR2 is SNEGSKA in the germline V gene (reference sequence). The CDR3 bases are TGCAGTGCTGGTGGGACTAGCGGGAGGTTTCCGAACACCGGGGAGCTGTTTTTT. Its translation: CSAGGTSGRFPNTGELFF.